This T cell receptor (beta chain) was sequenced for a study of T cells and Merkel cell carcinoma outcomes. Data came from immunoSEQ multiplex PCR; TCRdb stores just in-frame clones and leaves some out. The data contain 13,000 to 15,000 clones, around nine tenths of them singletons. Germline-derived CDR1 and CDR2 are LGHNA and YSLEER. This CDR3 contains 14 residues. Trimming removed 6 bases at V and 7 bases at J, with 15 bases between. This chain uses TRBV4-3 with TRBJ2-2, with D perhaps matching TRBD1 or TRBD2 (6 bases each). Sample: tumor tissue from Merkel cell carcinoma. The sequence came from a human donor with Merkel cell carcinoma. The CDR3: CASRRGQNFGELFF. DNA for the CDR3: TGCGCCAGCAGGCGGGGACAAAATTTCGGGGAGCTGTTTTTT.